The T cell receptor beta chain under discussion was sequenced for a study of shared clonotypes between healthy human individuals. Trimming removed 3 bases from V and 3 bases from J, with 10 bases in between. Germline-derived CDR1 and CDR2 are SEHNR and FQNEAQ (reference sequence). CDR3 length equals 14 residues. Data came from immunoSEQ multiplex PCR; TCRdb stores just in-frame clones and leaves some out. The sample has 2 million or so clones; 90% to 95% are singletons. Healthy HIV-negative adults with no recent acute infections or vaccinations were recruited as donors. In this sample, this clone turned up once.

Sequencing used naive CD4+ T cells sorted from blood. Subset in this sample: CD45RA+ positively selected. The receptor's source is a man younger than 30 in good health. This chain links TRBV7-9 with TRBJ2-3; D may be TRBD1 or TRBD2 (6 bases each). The CDR3 DNA reads as TGTGCCAGCAGCTTGGGGGGCTTAACAGATACGCAGTATTTT. This encodes CASSLGGLTDTQYF.